There are many counts of the clone carrying this T cell receptor (beta chain). No antigen is known for it. The data were obtained in a study of T cells in Graves' hyperthyroidism and ophthalmopathy. Study in general: Any treatment followed the collection of peripheral blood at initial diagnosis.

Study-level results: Separation of ophthalmopathy from stable hyperthyroidism was achieved by a 13 V-J model.

Researchers took RNA transcripts and amplified the TCR beta CDR3 regions from them. The primer set for the first-round RT-PCR of the TCR CDR3 was HTBI. TCRdb called the multiplex PCR reads again in MiXCR, with one record for every CDR3 protein. The table has around 440,000 distinct CDR3 sequences, roughly 14% seen once. Sequenced sample: blood. The TCR was taken from a young woman with Graves' hyperthyroidism.

The CDR3: CASSPSTPTLGNTIYF. CDR3 DNA: TGTGCCAGCTCACCCTCGACTCCTACCCTCGGAAACACCATATATTTT. The chain has TRBV18 and TRBJ1-3; D gene ambiguous. The CDR3 extends over 16 amino acids. From germline, CDR1 is KGHSH and CDR2 LQKENI. V shed 3 bases and J shed 4 bases, with 16 bases lying between them.